This T cell receptor beta chain was captured by sequencing in a study of blood T cell repertoires in COVID-19. Study information: Acute and convalescent COVID-19 samples came from the United States, Italy and Spain.

Original processing methods: Reference gene primers were amplified, and this amplification served to estimate nucleated cell counts. Repertoires were generated with immunoSEQ multiplex PCR, while TCRdb's copy carries only in-frame clones and drops some. That table supplies the V and J calls and clone size; D and trimming were determined from the DNA. The sample contains some 160,000 clones, 88% of which appear only once. V lost 4 bases and J lost 4; bases outside the gene matches: 13. The germline CDR1 and CDR2 sequences are LNHDA and SQIVND (reference sequence). This CDR3 region has 17 residues. The sequenced sample consisted of PBMCs or T cells enriched from blood (not recorded which). The chain carries TRBV19 and TRBJ1-2, with TRBD1 identical over 9 bases. The origin of this receptor is a woman in her forties or fifties who had recovered from COVID-19. The CDR3 nucleotides are TGTGCCAGTAGTAACTCCGGGACAGGGAACCTGGGCTATGGCTACACCTTC. Its protein is CASSNSGTGNLGYGYTF.